This T cell receptor beta chain was found in a study of graft-versus-host responses after intestinal transplantation. Study at large: Each patient got anti-thymocyte globulin induction, then tacrolimus and steroids for roughly 3 years.

This CDR3 contains 14 residues. V gave up 4 bases and J gave up 6 bases; unmatched junction bases: 4. Germline CDR1 reads MDHEN; CDR2 reads SYDVKM. There were approximately 200,000 CFSE-labeled responder cells plated together with approximately 200,000 irradiated, violet-dye-labeled stimulator cells. The data were produced by immunoSEQ multiplex PCR, yet TCRdb's version contains in-frame clones alone and is incomplete. Counted here are approximately 23,000 clones, around 43% occurring once; the ten biggest clones make up 1.3% to 1.5%. Regarding the study as a whole: Recipient marrow harbored GvH clones, some of which surfaced first in ileum or blood. Subjects displaying graft-donor T cell macrochimerism possessed elevated graft-versus-host to host-versus-graft clonal ratios inside allografts.

The chain uses TRBV28 and TRBJ2-7, with 12 bases lining up with TRBD2. Sequenced material: alloreactive CD8+ T cells from a mixed lymphocyte reaction culture, taken before transplantation. Subset described: CFSE-low proliferating T cells sorted from roughly six-day pre-transplant mixed lymphocyte reaction (GvH or HvG direction). The TCR sequence derives from a human patient who was an organ donor for intestinal transplantation. CDR3 sequence reads: CASSYLAGGSEQYF. The DNA for the CDR3 is TGTGCCAGCAGTTATCTAGCGGGAGGGTCCGAGCAGTACTTC.